This TCR beta chain was identified in a study of OX40 agonist ivuxolimab in advanced cancers. This CDR3 spans 18 amino acids. V was shortened by 4 bases and J by 0 bases, with 19 bases between the two germline ends. Germline-derived CDR1 and CDR2 are MGHRA and YSYEKL. Generated by immunoSEQ multiplex PCR, the TCRdb table keeps only in-frame clones and is missing some. Counted here are tens of thousands of clones, 94% occurring once; the ten biggest clones make up roughly 14%. The J gene is TRBJ1-3, the V gene TRBV4-1, with TRBD1 as a possible D gene (5 bases). The TCR comes from an adult with an advanced solid tumor such as melanoma, head and neck, liver or kidney cancer. The source was CD4+ or CD8+ T cells sorted from blood, collected in a trial of the OX40 agonist ivuxolimab. The chain's CDR3 is CASSPRAGTSLSGNTIYF. Written as DNA, the CDR3 is TGCGCCAGCAGCCCCAGGGCGGGGACGTCGCTCTCTGGAAACACCATATATTTT.